A selection of T cell receptor beta chains follows, all from one sample in a study of T-cell memory formation after mild COVID-19. One entry per CDR3 protein results from TCRdb running MiXCR on the 5' RACE reads. The table shows 450,000 to 650,000 distinct CDR3 sequences, with approximately 18% occurring only once. The sample taken for sequencing was PBMCs or a T cell subset sorted from them (not recorded which). These receptors came from an adult woman who had mild COVID-19 (a few samples of this study predate the infection). Cell type and time point are not known. Each CDR3 is given with its conserved first and last residue. Fields, in order: J gene, clone size, V gene, CDR3 protein. Rows may omit the clone size; those that give it use once, few, many or a size class.

J gene: TRBJ2-1
clone size: many
V gene: TRBV7-8
CDR3 protein: CASSLGLAGVGNEQFF

J gene: TRBJ2-5
clone size: few
V gene: TRBV4-1
CDR3 protein: CASSQDGIAKETQYF

J gene: TRBJ2-3
clone size: few
V gene: TRBV7-2
CDR3 protein: CASSSLWGYGTQYF

J gene: TRBJ2-5
clone size: few
V gene: TRBV20-1
CDR3 protein: CSASPPDSGGLETQYF

J gene: TRBJ1-6
clone size: .
V gene: TRBV20-1
CDR3 protein: CSAGEVQGNNSPLHF

J gene: TRBJ1-6
clone size: .
V gene: TRBV30
CDR3 protein: CAFTPGKSSYNSPLHF

J gene: TRBJ1-6
clone size: .
V gene: TRBV9
CDR3 protein: CASSVGGADSPLHF

J gene: TRBJ2-4
clone size: .
V gene: TRBV9
CDR3 protein: CASSGSGGRNIQYF

J gene: TRBJ1-2
clone size: once
V gene: TRBV20-1
CDR3 protein: CSARSGGGNYGYTF

J gene: TRBJ1-1
clone size: .
V gene: TRBV21-1
CDR3 protein: CASPPGMNTEAFF

J gene: TRBJ1-1
clone size: .
V gene: TRBV4-1
CDR3 protein: CASSQTGLWNTEAFF

J gene: TRBJ2-7
clone size: .
V gene: TRBV7-6
CDR3 protein: CASSLSAGRTDEQYF

J gene: TRBJ1-2
clone size: .
V gene: TRBV5-1
CDR3 protein: CASSLVTGATDGYTF

J gene: TRBJ2-3
clone size: .
V gene: TRBV27
CDR3 protein: CASLALAGGAMYF

J gene: TRBJ2-7
clone size: few
V gene: TRBV7-6
CDR3 protein: CASSQAPGIYEQYF

J gene: TRBJ2-2
clone size: few
V gene: TRBV9
CDR3 protein: CASSAAVLAGELFF

J gene: TRBJ2-1
clone size: .
V gene: TRBV13
CDR3 protein: CASSLFGGDEQFF

J gene: TRBJ2-3
clone size: .
V gene: TRBV6-5
CDR3 protein: CASSPSQGGTDTQYF

J gene: TRBJ1-5
clone size: few
V gene: TRBV4-1
CDR3 protein: CASSRAQGQPQHF

J gene: TRBJ2-7
clone size: few
V gene: TRBV3-1
CDR3 protein: CASSQEAGAWYEQYF

J gene: TRBJ1-1
clone size: few
V gene: TRBV19
CDR3 protein: CASSIRGKGEAFF

J gene: TRBJ2-7
clone size: .
V gene: TRBV29-1
CDR3 protein: CSVGVTTGRDEQYF

J gene: TRBJ1-2
clone size: few
V gene: TRBV27
CDR3 protein: CASSSRGGHGYTF

J gene: TRBJ2-1
clone size: few
V gene: TRBV7-9
CDR3 protein: CASSLVTHGVQFF

J gene: TRBJ2-2
clone size: few
V gene: TRBV10-3
CDR3 protein: CAISELAQGAGGELFF

J gene: TRBJ2-1
clone size: many
V gene: TRBV5-6
CDR3 protein: CASSPGTSGSPLSYNEQFF

J gene: TRBJ2-2
clone size: few
V gene: TRBV5-1
CDR3 protein: CASSPTGGVTGELFF

J gene: TRBJ1-1
clone size: few
V gene: TRBV30
CDR3 protein: CAWGTGGYTEAFF